This T cell receptor (beta chain) was captured by sequencing in a study of blood T cell repertoires in COVID-19. Study-level background: The analysed material was cDNA or gDNA that came from T cells, B-cell-depleted T cells, or PBMCs.

Assay: immunoSEQ multiplex PCR; the TCRdb copy retains only in-frame clones and omits some. The sample comprises about 150,000 clones, approximately 80% of which are singletons, and 25% to 30% rests with the top ten. Sequencing input: peripheral blood. This receptor was taken from a woman in her sixties with acute or convalescent COVID-19.

CDR3 amino acids: CASSPPGRGSYEQYF. CDR3 DNA sequence: TGTGCCAGCTCACCACCCGGCAGGGGGTCCTACGAGCAGTACTTC. This chain joins TRBV18 and TRBJ2-7, with 7 bases lining up with TRBD1. There are 15 residues in the CDR3. Germline loops: CDR1 KGHSH, CDR2 LQKENI. V lost 0 bases to trimming and J lost 1 base; unmatched junction nucleotides: 3.